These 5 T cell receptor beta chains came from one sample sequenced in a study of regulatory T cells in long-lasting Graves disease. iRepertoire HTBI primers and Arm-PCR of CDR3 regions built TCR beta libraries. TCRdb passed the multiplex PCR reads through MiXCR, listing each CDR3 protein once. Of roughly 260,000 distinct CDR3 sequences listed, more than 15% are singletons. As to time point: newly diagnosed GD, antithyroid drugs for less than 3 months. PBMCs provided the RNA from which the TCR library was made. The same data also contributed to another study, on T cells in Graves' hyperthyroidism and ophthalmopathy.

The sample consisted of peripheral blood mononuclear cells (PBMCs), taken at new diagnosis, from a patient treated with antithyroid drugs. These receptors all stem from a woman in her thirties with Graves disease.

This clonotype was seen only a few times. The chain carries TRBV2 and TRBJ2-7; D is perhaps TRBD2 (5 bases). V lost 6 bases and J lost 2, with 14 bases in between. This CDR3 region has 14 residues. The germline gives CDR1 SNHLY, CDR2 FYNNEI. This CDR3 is CASSPPVAPYEQYF. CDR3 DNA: TGTGCCAGCAGCCCCCCCGTAGCGCCCTACGAGCAGTACTTC. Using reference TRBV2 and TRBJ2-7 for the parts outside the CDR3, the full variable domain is EPEVTQTPSHQVTQMGQEVILRCVPISNHLYFYWYRQILGQKVEFLVSFYNNEISEKSEIFDDQFSVERPDGSNFTLKIRSTKLEDSAMYFCASSPPVAPYEQYFGPGTRLTVT.

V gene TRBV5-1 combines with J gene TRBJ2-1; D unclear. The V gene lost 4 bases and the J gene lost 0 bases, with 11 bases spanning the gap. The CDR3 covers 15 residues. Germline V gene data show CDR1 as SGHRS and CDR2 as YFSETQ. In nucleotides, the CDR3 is TGCGCCAGCAGCATAGCTGAAAGCTCCTACAATGAGCAGTTCTTC. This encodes CASSIAESSYNEQFF.

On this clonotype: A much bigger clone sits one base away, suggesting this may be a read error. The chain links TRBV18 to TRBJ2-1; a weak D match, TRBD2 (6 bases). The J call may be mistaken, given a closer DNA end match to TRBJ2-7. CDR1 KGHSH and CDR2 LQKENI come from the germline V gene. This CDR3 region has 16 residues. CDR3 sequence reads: CASSLNGGPRVNEQYF. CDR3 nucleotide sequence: TGTGCCAGCTCCCTAAACGGGGGACCAAGGGTCAATGAGCAGTACTTC.

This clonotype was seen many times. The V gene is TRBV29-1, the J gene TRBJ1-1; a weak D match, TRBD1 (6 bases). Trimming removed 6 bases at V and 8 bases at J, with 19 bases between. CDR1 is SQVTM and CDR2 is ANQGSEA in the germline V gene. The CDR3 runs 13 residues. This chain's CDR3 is CSVASQGHAEAFF. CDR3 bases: TGCAGCGTCGCATCCCAGGGGCACGCCGAAGCTTTCTTT.

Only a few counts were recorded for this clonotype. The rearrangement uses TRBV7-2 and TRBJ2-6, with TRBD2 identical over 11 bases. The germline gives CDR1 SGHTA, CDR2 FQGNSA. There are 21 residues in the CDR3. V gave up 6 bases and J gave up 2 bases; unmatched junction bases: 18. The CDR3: CASRTSGLAGANIAGANVLTF. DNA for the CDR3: TGTGCCAGCAGGACTTCAGGACTAGCGGGCGCAAATATAGCTGGGGCCAACGTCCTGACTTTC.